Below, 20 T cell receptor beta chains from the same sample are listed, as sequenced in a study of blood T cell repertoires in COVID-19. Assay used: immunoSEQ multiplex PCR; TCRdb lists only in-frame clones, some missing. Here the sample spans about 190,000 clones, approximately 84% being singletons. Sequencing was performed on PBMCs or T cells enriched from blood (not recorded which). These receptors all stem from a woman aged 25 to 39 who had recovered from COVID-19.

This clone was detected only once. The gene calls are TRBV6-5 and TRBJ2-1, with D maybe TRBD1 (5 bases). The V end was cut by 2 bases, the J end by 9 bases, with 17 bases between. CDR3 size: 15 residues. From germline, CDR1 is MNHEY and CDR2 SVGAGI. CDR3 bases: TGTGCCAGCAGTTACAAGATAGGGGTACCGCGTGAGCAGTTCTTC. The encoded protein is CASSYKIGVPREQFF.

This chain joins TRBV12-3 or TRBV12-4 and TRBJ1-2; 7 bases align to TRBD1. J lost 4 bases, V lost 6 bases, and 5 bases had no gene match. This CDR3 is 13 amino acids long. CDR3 nucleotides: TGTGCCAGCAGCCTACAGGGGCCCTATGGCTACACCTTC. This encodes CASSLQGPYGYTF.

The chain combines TRBV2 with TRBJ1-5, with 7 bases identical to TRBD1. Germline CDR1 and CDR2: SNHLY and FYNNEI. V dropped 6 bases and J dropped 5; count of bases not matched to a gene: 7. The CDR3 length is 14 residues. DNA of the CDR3: TGTGCCAGCAGCGCGACAGGGAAAGATCAGCCCCAGCATTTT. Its translation: CASSATGKDQPQHF.

The rearrangement joins TRBV12-3 or TRBV12-4 to TRBJ2-4; D might be TRBD2 (6 bases). This CDR3 comprises 13 residues. The germline V and J ends were trimmed by 6 bases and 6 bases, with 12 bases remaining between them. The CDR3, as DNA: TGTGCCAGCAGCTCCCTTAGCGGAAACATTCAGTACTTC. Amino acid sequence: CASSSLSGNIQYF.

The chain employs TRBV3-1 (or the pseudogene TRBV3-2) and TRBJ2-1; D possibly corresponds to TRBD2 (5 bases). The CDR3 runs 13 residues. V gave up 3 bases and J gave up 15 bases, with 18 bases separating them. In germline, CDR1 is LGHDT, CDR2 YNNKEL (reference sequence). The CDR3 loop reads CASSHSGSPVPFF. The CDR3, as DNA: TGTGCCAGCAGCCATTCTGGGAGCCCCGTCCCGTTCTTC.

The chain couples TRBV25-1 to TRBJ1-5, with 8 nucleotides matching TRBD1. V dropped 9 bases and J dropped 3; count of bases not matched to a gene: 4. Germline lookup yields CDR1 MGHDK and CDR2 SYGVNS. This CDR3 is 13 amino acids long. CDR3 nucleotides: TGTGCCAGTCGACAGGGGAACAATCAGCCCCAGCATTTT. This gives the protein CASRQGNNQPQHF.

The CDR3 sequence: CASTRREGNEQYF. CDR3 DNA sequence: TGTGCCAGCACGAGGCGGGAGGGGAACGAGCAGTACTTC. The chain employs TRBV2 and TRBJ2-7; 9 bases align to TRBD2. CDR3 length equals 13 residues. The J segment lost 5 bases and the V segment lost 7 bases, leaving 6 bases of the junction unmatched. Looked up from germline, CDR1 is SNHLY and CDR2 is FYNNEI.

This chain joins TRBV19 and TRBJ1-2; D unresolved. The CDR3 runs to 15 residues. V lost 5 bases, J lost 4 bases, and 17 bases lay in between. Germline lookup yields CDR1 LNHDA and CDR2 SQIVND (reference sequence). CDR3 region: CASSVRTEGSYGYTF. CDR3 coding DNA: TGTGCCAGTAGTGTTAGGACGGAGGGATCCTATGGCTACACCTTC.

This sequence joins TRBV20-1 and TRBJ2-7; 11 bases are a match to TRBD2. Germline V gene lookup returns CDR1 DFQATT and CDR2 SNEGSKA (reference sequence). V gave up 3 bases and J gave up 6 bases; unmatched junction bases: 10. This CDR3 has 15 amino acids. The CDR3 DNA is TGCAGTGCTAGTAGTAGCGGGAGGGGACCGCGCGAGCAGTACTTC. Translating it yields CSASSSGRGPREQYF.

The count of this clone is one. The chain is built from TRBV3-1 (or the pseudogene TRBV3-2) and TRBJ1-1, with no clear D. CDR3 length: 12 residues. V was cut by 1 base and J by 11 bases, with 11 bases left in between. CDR1 and CDR2 from the germline V gene are LGHDT and YNNKEL (reference sequence). CDR3 region: CASSQGGLEAFF. DNA of the CDR3: TGTGCCAGCAGCCAAGGCGGTCTAGAGGCTTTCTTT.

CDR3 nucleotides: TGTGCCAGCAGCTTAAGCCCGGGGGGGGAGTATACGATCTACGAGCAGTACTTC. Amino acid sequence: CASSLSPGGEYTIYEQYF. This chain links TRBV7-2 with TRBJ2-7, with 8 nucleotides matching TRBD2. The CDR3 consists of 18 residues. V was clipped by 2 bases and J by 3 bases; unmatched bases: 15. Looked up from germline, CDR1 is SGHTA and CDR2 is FQGNSA. The whole variable domain, remainder taken from reference TRBV7-2 and TRBJ2-7, is GAGVSQSPSNKVTEKGKDVELRCDPISGHTALYWYRQSLGQGLEFLIYFQGNSAPDKSGLPSDRFSAERTGGSVSTLTIQRTQQEDSAVYLCASSLSPGGEYTIYEQYFGPGTRLTVT.

This chain uses TRBV5-6 with TRBJ1-2; TRBD1 matches 7 bases. CDR1 SGHDT and CDR2 YYEEEE come from the germline V gene. V lost 2 bases to trimming and J lost 8 bases; unmatched junction nucleotides: 9. The CDR3 spans 14 residues. CDR3 sequence (DNA): TGTGCCAGCAGCTTCCACAGGGGTTCAGGCGGCTACACCTTC. This codes for CASSFHRGSGGYTF. Full variable domain (remainder filled in from reference TRBV5-6 and TRBJ1-2): DAGVTQSPTHLIKTRGQQVTLRCSPKSGHDTVSWYQQALGQGPQFIFQYYEEEERQRGNFPDRFSGHQFPNYSSELNVNALLLGDSALYLCASSFHRGSGGYTFGSGTRLTVV.

This chain uses TRBV5-1 with TRBJ1-1; weak D call: TRBD1 (6 bases). Trimming shortened V by 2 bases and J by 4 bases, and 12 bases separated the two germline ends. In germline, CDR1 is SGHRS, CDR2 YFSETQ. There are 14 residues in the CDR3. CDR3 in amino acids: CASSFRGGGTEAFF. The CDR3 DNA follows: TGCGCCAGCAGCTTTAGAGGGGGTGGCACTGAAGCTTTCTTT.

The CDR3 nucleotides read TGTGCCAGCAGCCAGGGGGCGGGTTCTGGAAACACCATATATTTT. Translated, it gives CASSQGAGSGNTIYF. The chain uses TRBV2 and TRBJ1-3; 8 bases align to TRBD1. CDR1 is SNHLY and CDR2 is FYNNEI in the germline V gene. Germline trimming cut 6 bases from V and 1 base from J; bases unmatched to any gene: 5. CDR3 length equals 15 residues.

The V and J genes are TRBV6-5 and TRBJ1-5, with a possible D match to TRBD1 (6 bases). The CDR3 runs to 15 residues. CDR1 and CDR2 from the germline V gene are MNHEY and SVGAGI. Trimming stripped 6 bases from V and 0 bases from J, with 12 bases between. The CDR3 DNA follows: TGTGCCAGCAGGCCCGGACAGCGTAGCAATCAGCCCCAGCATTTT. This codes for CASRPGQRSNQPQHF.

The chain recombines TRBV10-3 with TRBJ2-3; TRBD2 matches at 13 bases. CDR1 ENHRY and CDR2 SYGVKD come from the germline V gene. The CDR3 is made up of 16 amino acids. Trimming took 5 bases from V and 2 from J; bases not matched to a gene: 4. The DNA of the CDR3 is TGTGCCATCAGTCCGGGACTAGCGGGAACCACAGATACGCAGTATTTT. This encodes CAISPGLAGTTDTQYF.

This chain links TRBV29-1 with TRBJ2-3, with D possibly matching TRBD1 (6 bases). Germline V gene lookup returns CDR1 SQVTM and CDR2 ANQGSEA. This CDR3 has 17 residues. The germline V and J ends were trimmed by 1 base and 0 bases, with 17 bases remaining between them. CDR3 residues: CSVEGGLTGVSTDTQYF. The CDR3 DNA reads as TGCAGCGTTGAAGGGGGGCTAACGGGTGTTAGCACAGATACGCAGTATTTT.

This clone was counted a single time. The V and J genes are TRBV7-3 and TRBJ2-1, with 11 bases that match TRBD2. The CDR3 extends over 17 amino acids. The V and J ends lost 4 bases and 4 bases, in that order; junction bases with no gene match: 9. Germline CDR1 and CDR2: SGHTA and FQGTGA. CDR3 amino acids: CASSSQATSGRYNEQFF. The CDR3 DNA follows: TGTGCCAGCAGCTCGCAGGCAACTAGCGGGAGATACAATGAGCAGTTCTTC.

The chain is built from TRBV4-2 and TRBJ2-1; 11 nucleotides line up with TRBD2. The trim removed 1 base at V and 4 bases at J, leaving 0 bases unmatched. Looked up from germline, CDR1 is LGHNA and CDR2 is YNFKEQ. The CDR3 extends over 15 amino acids. The CDR3 DNA reads TGTGCCAGCAGCCAAGGGACTAGCGGGTACAATGAGCAGTTCTTC. Translating gives CASSQGTSGYNEQFF.

The genes are TRBV5-1 and TRBJ1-5; TRBD1 might be the D (5 bases). The CDR3 covers 16 residues. V lost 0 bases, J lost 4 bases, and 14 bases lay in between. CDR1 is SGHRS and CDR2 is YFSETQ in the germline V gene. The CDR3, as DNA: TGCGCCAGCAGCTTGGTACCCGGGGCGGGGAATCAGCCCCAGCATTTT. Translating it yields CASSLVPGAGNQPQHF.